By share, the clone carrying this T cell receptor beta chain counts as medium-sized (0.01 to 0.1%). Losses at the gene ends were 5 bases for V and 6 bases for J; bases not matched to a gene: 10. The germline V gene encodes CDR1 SGHNT and CDR2 YENEEA. CDR3 length: 17 residues. The data are from a study of patients and donors after allogeneic stem cell transplantation. TCRdb recomputed calls from the RT-PCR reads with MiXCR, one row per CDR3 protein. The sample has about 2,000 distinct CDR3 sequences, around 1.7% seen once; the top ten hold about 6%. The TCR comes from a human donor who was either an allogeneic HSCT recipient or a stem cell or donor lymphocyte infusion donor (not recorded which). It is not recorded whose cells these are; they may come from a transplant donor. The sample comprised blood, either unsorted or a sorted T cell fraction (not recorded which). V usage is TRBV11-3 and J usage is TRBJ2-3; 14 bases align to TRBD2. CDR3 loop: CASSIRLAGGPVDTQYF. The CDR3 nucleotides are TGTGCCAGCAGCATCCGACTAGCGGGGGGGCCCGTCGATACGCAGTATTTT.